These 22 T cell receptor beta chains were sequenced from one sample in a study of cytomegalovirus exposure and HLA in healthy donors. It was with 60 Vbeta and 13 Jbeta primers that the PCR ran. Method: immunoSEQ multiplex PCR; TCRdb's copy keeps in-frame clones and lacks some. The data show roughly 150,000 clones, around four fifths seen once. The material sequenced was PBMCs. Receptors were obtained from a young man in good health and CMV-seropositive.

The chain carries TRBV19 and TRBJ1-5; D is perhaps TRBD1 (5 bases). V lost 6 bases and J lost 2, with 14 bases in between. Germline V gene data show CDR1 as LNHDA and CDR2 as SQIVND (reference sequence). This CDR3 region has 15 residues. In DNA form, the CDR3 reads TGTGCCAGTAGAGAACAAGGGGCCGGCAATCAGCCCCAGCATTTT. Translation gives CASREQGAGNQPQHF.

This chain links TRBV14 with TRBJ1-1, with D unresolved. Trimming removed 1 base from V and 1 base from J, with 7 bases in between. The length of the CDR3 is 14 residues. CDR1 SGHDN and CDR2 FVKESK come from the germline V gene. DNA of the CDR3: TGTGCCAGCAGCCAAGGGGCGAAGAACACTGAAGCTTTCTTT. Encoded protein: CASSQGAKNTEAFF.

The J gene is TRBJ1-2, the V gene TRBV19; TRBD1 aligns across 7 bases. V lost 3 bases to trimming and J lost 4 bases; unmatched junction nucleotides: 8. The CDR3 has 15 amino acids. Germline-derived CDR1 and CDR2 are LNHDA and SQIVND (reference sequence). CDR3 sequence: CASSISPTGVYGYTF. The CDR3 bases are TGTGCCAGTAGTATCAGTCCCACAGGGGTCTATGGCTACACCTTC.

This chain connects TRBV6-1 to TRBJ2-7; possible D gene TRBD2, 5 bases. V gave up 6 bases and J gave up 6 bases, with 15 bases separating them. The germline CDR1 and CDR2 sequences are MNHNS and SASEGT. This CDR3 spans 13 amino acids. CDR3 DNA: TGTGCCAGCAGAACCGGGCTGAGCGGCGAGCAGTACTTC. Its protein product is CASRTGLSGEQYF.

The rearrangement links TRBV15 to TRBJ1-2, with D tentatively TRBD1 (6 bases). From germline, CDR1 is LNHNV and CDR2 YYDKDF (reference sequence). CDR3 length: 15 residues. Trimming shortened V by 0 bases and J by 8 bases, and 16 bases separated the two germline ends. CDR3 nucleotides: TGTGCCACCAGCAGAGATCGGGCGGGGGGCGAGGGCTACACCTTC. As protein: CATSRDRAGGEGYTF.

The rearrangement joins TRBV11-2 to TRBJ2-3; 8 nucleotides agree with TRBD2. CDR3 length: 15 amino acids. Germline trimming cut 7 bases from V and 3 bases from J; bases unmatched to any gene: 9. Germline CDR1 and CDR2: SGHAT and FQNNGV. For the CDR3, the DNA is TGTGCCAGCAACATCCCACTAGCGGTTACAGATACGCAGTATTTT. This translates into CASNIPLAVTDTQYF.

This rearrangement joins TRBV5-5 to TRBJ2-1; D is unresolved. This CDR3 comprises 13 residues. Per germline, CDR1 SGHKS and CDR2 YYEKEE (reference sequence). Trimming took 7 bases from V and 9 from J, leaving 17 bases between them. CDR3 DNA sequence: TGTGCCAGCGCGGCCCAGACCGGCGGTGAGCAGTTCTTC. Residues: CASAAQTGGEQFF.

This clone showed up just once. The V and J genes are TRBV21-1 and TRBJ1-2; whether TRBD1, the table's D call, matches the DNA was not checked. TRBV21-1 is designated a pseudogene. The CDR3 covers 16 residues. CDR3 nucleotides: TGTGCCAGCAGCAAAGGTTCTGCAGGGACAGGCTATGGCTACACCTTC. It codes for CASSKGSAGTGYGYTF.

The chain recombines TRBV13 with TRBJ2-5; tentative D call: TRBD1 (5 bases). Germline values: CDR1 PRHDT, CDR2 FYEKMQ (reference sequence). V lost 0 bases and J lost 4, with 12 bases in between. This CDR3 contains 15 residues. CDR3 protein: CASSLGAGSGETQYF. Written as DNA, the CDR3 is TGTGCCAGCAGCTTAGGGGCAGGGTCCGGAGAGACCCAGTACTTC.

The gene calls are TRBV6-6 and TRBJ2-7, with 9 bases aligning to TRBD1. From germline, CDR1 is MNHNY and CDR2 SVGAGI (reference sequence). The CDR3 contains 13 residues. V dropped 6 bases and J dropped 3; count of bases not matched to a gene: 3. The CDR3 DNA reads TGTGCCAGCAGGGACAGGGGCGGCTACGAGCAGTACTTC. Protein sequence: CASRDRGGYEQYF.

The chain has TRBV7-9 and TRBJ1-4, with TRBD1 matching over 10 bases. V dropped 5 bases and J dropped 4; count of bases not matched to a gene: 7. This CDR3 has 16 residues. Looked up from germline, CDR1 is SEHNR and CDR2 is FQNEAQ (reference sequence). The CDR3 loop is CASSDGTGEYNEKLFF. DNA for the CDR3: TGTGCCAGCAGCGACGGGACAGGGGAGTATAATGAAAAACTGTTTTTT.

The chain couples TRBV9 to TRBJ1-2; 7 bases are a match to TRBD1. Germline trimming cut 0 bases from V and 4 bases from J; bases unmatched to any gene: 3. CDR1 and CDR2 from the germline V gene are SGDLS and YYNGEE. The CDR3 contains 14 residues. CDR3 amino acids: CASSVGQGVYGYTF. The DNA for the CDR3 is TGTGCCAGCAGCGTAGGGCAGGGGGTCTATGGCTACACCTTC.

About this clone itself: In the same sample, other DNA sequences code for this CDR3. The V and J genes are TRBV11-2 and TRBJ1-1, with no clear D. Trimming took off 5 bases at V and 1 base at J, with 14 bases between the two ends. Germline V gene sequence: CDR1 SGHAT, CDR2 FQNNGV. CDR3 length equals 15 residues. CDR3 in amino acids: CASSLGPGGNTEAFF. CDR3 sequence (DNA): TGTGCCAGCAGCCTAGGCCCAGGTGGGAACACTGAAGCTTTCTTT.

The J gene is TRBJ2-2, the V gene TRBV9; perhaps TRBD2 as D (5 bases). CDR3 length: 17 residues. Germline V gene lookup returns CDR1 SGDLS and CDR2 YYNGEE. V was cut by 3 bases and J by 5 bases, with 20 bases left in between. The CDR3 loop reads CASSDPRDQVSTGELFF. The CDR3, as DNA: TGTGCCAGCAGCGACCCGAGGGATCAGGTGTCAACCGGGGAGCTGTTTTTT.

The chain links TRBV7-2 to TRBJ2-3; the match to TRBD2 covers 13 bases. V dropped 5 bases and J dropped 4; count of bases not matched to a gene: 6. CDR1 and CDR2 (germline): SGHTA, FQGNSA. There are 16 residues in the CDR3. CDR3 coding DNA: TGTGCCAGCAGCACTCGACTAGCGGGAGGTGCAGATACGCAGTATTTT. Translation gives CASSTRLAGGADTQYF.

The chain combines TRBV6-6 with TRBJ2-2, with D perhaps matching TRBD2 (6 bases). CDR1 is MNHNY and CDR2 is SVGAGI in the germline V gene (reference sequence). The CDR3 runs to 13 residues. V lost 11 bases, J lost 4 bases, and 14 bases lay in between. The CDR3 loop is CAGETSGTGELFF. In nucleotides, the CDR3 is TGTGCCGGCGAGACTAGTGGCACCGGGGAGCTGTTTTTT.

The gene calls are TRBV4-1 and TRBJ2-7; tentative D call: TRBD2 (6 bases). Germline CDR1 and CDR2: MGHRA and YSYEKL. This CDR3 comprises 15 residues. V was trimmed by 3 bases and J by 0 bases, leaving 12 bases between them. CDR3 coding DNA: TGCGCCAGCAGCCAGCTCGGGACTCCCTCCTACGAGCAGTACTTC. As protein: CASSQLGTPSYEQYF.

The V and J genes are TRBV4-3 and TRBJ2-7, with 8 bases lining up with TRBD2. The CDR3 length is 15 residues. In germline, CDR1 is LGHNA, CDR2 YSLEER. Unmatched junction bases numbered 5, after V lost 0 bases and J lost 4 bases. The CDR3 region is CASSQETEREYEQYF. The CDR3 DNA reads TGCGCCAGCAGCCAAGAGACGGAGCGGGAGTACGAGCAGTACTTC.

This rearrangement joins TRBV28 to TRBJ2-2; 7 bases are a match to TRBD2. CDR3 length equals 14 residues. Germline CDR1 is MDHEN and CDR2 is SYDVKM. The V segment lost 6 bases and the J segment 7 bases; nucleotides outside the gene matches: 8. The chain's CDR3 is CASSPTGEGGELFF. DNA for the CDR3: TGTGCCAGCAGCCCCACTGGGGAGGGCGGGGAGCTGTTTTTT.

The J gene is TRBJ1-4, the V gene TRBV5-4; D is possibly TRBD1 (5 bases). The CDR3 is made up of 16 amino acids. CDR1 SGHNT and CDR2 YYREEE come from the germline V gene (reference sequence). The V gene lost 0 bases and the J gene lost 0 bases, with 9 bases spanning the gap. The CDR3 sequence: CASSLDAGATNEKLFF. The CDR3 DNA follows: TGTGCCAGCAGCTTGGATGCGGGGGCAACTAATGAAAAACTGTTTTTT. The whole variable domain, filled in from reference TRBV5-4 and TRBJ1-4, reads ETGVTQSPTHLIKTRGQQVTLRCSSQSGHNTVSWYQQALGQGPQFIFQYYREEENGRGNFPPRFSGLQFPNYSSELNVNALELDDSALYLCASSLDAGATNEKLFFGSGTQLSVL.

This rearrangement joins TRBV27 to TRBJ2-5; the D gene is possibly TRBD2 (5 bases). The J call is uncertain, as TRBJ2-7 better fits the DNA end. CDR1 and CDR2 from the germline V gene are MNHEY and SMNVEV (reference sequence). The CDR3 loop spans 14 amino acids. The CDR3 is CASSFRGRLAEQYF. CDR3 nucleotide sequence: TGTGCCAGCAGTTTCCGGGGTCGGCTTGCCGAGCAGTACTTC.

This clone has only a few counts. CDR3 nucleotide sequence: TGTGCCAGCAGTTACGGGACAGGTAATCCGGAGCAGTACTTC. This codes for CASSYGTGNPEQYF. V and J are TRBV6-5 and TRBJ2-7; 8 positions agree with TRBD1. The trim removed 2 bases at V and 7 bases at J, leaving 7 bases unmatched. Germline-derived CDR1 and CDR2 are MNHEY and SVGAGI. The CDR3 is 14 amino acids.